This T cell receptor beta chain was sequenced during a study of blood T cells in healthy people across ages. Points from the study as a whole: Naive T cell percentage showed a strong correlation with the diversity of TCR beta. Long-lived donors had more naive CD4+ cells and higher diversity than aged donors.

On this clonotype: What it binds is unknown. It may be a read error: a sequence one base away is much more abundant.

Through a sample-barcoded 5' primer and a J-beta primer mix, a second PCR was run for roughly 6 to 11 cycles. Each sample provided no less than 2.5 million CDR3-containing paired-end reads. One entry per CDR3 protein, called by TCRdb with MiXCR from the 5' RACE reads. This table has roughly 900,000 distinct CDR3 sequences, around 30% appearing once. Roughly 10 milliliters of peripheral blood were drawn from each donor into EDTA-treated tubes. This CDR3 has 16 amino acids. Germline V gene sequence: CDR1 SEHNR, CDR2 FQNEAQ (reference sequence). This TCR derives from a woman at least 80 years old in good health. Input material: blood. The J gene is TRBJ1-5, the V gene TRBV7-9, with 7 positions matching TRBD1. Written as DNA, the CDR3 is TGTGCCAGCAGCTTAGATTGGTCAGGGGGAGCTCAGCCCCGGCATTTT. Its protein is CASSLDWSGGAQPRHF. Looking up the rest from reference TRBV7-9 and TRBJ1-5 gives the full variable domain: DTGVSQNPRHKITKRGQNVTFRCDPISEHNRLYWYRQTLGQGPEFLTYFQNEAQLEKSRLLSDRFSAERPKGSFSTLEIQRTEQGDSAMYLCASSLDWSGGAQPRHFGDGTRLSIL.